This T cell receptor (beta chain) was found in a study of shared clonotypes between healthy human individuals. Study-level information: The donor group consisted of two women and three men, aged 18 to 49.

Repertoires were generated with immunoSEQ multiplex PCR, while TCRdb's copy carries only in-frame clones and drops some. The sample holds some 100,000 clones, 68% seen once. A remark on this clone: Its antigen is still unknown.

Study-wide points: Richness estimates generally favored naive over memory subsets. Clonotypes which were not shared had lower generation probabilities than clonotypes that all four donors shared. Rarefaction showed that sequencing of sorted subsets was incomplete (despite large depth).

Losses at the gene ends were 1 base for V and 0 bases for J; bases not matched to a gene: 16. Germline CDR1 PRHDT, CDR2 FYEKMQ (reference sequence). The CDR3 has 21 residues. The V gene is TRBV13, the J gene TRBJ2-1; 9 bases match TRBD2. The receptor's source is a woman aged 25 to 45 in good health. The sample consisted of memory CD8+ T cells sorted from blood. As for subset: CD45RO+ cells pooled with CCR7-negative TemRA cells. CDR3 loop: CASSLESPGREGSGSYNEQFF. The CDR3 DNA is TGTGCCAGCAGCTTAGAATCCCCCGGGCGGGAGGGATCCGGCTCCTACAATGAGCAGTTCTTC.